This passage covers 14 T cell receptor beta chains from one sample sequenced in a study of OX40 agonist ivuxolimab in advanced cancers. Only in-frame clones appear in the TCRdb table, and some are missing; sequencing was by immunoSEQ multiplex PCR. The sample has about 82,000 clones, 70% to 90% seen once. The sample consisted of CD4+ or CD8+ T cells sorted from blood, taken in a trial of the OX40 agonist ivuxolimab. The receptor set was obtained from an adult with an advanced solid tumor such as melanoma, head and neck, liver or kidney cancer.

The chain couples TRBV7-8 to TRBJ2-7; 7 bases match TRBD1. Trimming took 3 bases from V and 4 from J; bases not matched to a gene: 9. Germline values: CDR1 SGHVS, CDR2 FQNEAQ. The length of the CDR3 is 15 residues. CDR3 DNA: TGTGCCAGCAGCTTCGACAGGGAGATTACGTACGAGCAGTACTTC. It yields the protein CASSFDREITYEQYF.

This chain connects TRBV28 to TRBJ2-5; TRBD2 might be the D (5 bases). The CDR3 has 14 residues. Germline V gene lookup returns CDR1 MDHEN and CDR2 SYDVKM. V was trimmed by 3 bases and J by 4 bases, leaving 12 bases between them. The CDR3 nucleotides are TGTGCCAGCAGTTTGAGGACTCCCCTAGAGACCCAGTACTTC. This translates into CASSLRTPLETQYF.

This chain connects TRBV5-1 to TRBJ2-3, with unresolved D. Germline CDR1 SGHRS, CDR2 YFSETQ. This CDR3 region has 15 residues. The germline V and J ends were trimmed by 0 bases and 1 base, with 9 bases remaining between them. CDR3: CASSLEGTGTDTQYF. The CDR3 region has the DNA TGCGCCAGCAGCTTGGAGGGAACCGGCACAGATACGCAGTATTTT. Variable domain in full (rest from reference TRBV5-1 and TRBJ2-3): KAGVTQTPRYLIKTRGQQVTLSCSPISGHRSVSWYQQTPGQGLQFLFEYFSETQRNKGNFPGRFSGRQFSNSRSEMNVSTLELGDSALYLCASSLEGTGTDTQYFGPGTRLTVL.

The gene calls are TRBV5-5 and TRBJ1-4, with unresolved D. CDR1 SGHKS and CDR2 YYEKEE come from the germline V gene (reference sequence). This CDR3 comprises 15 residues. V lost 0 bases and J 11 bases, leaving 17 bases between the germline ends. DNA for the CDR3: TGTGCCAGCAGCTTGGATTTGGGCCTCTCGGGGAAACTGTTTTTT. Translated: CASSLDLGLSGKLFF.

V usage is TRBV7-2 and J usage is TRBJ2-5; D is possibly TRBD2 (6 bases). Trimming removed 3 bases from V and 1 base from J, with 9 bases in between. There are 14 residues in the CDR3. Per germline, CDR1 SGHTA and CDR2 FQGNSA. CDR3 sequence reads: CASSFNGGQETQYF. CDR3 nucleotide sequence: TGTGCCAGCAGCTTTAACGGGGGCCAAGAGACCCAGTACTTC.

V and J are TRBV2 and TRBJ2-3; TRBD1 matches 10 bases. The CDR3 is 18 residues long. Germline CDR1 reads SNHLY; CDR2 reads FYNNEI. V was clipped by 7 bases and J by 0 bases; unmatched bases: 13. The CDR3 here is CASNKERGQGSSTDTQYF. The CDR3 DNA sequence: TGTGCCAGCAATAAAGAAAGGGGACAGGGGAGTAGCACAGATACGCAGTATTTT.

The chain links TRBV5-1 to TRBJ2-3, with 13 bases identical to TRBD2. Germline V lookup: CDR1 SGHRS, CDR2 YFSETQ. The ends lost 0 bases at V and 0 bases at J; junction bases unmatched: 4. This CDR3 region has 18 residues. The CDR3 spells CASSLGLAGGSSTDTQYF. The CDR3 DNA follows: TGCGCCAGCAGCTTGGGACTAGCGGGAGGTTCGAGCACAGATACGCAGTATTTT.

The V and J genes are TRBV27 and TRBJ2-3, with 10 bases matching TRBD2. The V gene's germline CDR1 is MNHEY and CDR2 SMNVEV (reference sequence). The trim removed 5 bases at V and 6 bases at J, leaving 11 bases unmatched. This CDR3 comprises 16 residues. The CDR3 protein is CASSLRLAGVGDTQYF. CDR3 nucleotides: TGTGCCAGCAGTCTCCGGCTAGCGGGAGTCGGGGATACGCAGTATTTT.

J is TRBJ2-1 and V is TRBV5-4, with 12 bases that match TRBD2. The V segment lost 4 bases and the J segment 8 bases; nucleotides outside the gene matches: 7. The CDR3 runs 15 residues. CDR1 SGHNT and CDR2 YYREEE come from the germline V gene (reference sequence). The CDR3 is CASSPGLAGKDEQFF. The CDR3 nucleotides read TGTGCCAGCAGCCCTGGACTAGCGGGAAAAGATGAGCAGTTCTTC.

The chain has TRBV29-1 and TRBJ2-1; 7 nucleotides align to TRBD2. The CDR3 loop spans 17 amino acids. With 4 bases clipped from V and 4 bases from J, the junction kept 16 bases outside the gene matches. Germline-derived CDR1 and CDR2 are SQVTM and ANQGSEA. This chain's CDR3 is CSVVPLARERQYNEQFF. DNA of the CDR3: TGCAGCGTTGTTCCTTTAGCGCGGGAGAGACAGTACAATGAGCAGTTCTTC.

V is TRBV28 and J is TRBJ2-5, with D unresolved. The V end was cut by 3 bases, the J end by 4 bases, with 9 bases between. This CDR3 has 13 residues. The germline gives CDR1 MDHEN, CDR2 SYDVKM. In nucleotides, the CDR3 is TGTGCCAGCAGTTTTCCCAGCTTAGAGACCCAGTACTTC. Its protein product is CASSFPSLETQYF.

CDR3 sequence: CASRAAGGYGYTF. The CDR3 region has the DNA TGTGCCAGCAGAGCTGCGGGGGGCTATGGCTACACCTTC. The J gene is TRBJ1-2, the V gene TRBV6-5, with TRBD1 as a possible D gene (5 bases). Germline CDR1 is MNHEY and CDR2 is SVGAGI. Trimming stripped 6 bases from V and 4 bases from J, with 12 bases between. The CDR3 consists of 13 residues.

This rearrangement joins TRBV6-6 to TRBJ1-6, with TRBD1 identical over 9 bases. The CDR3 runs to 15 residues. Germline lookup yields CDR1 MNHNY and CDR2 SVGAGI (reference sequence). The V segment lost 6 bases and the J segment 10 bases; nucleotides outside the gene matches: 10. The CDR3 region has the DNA TGTGCCAGCAGCGACGGGGGACAGGGAAACTCACCCCTCCACTTT. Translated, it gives CASSDGGQGNSPLHF.

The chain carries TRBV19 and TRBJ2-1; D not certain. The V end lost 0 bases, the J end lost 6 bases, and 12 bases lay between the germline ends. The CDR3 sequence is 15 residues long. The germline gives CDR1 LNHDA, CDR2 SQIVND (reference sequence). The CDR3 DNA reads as TGTGCCAGTAGTATAGAGAAGCCAGGCTCCAATGAGCAGTTCTTC. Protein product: CASSIEKPGSNEQFF. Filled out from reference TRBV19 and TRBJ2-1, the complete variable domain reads DGGITQSPKYLFRKEGQNVTLSCEQNLNHDAMYWYRQDPGQGLRLIYYSQIVNDFQKGDIAEGYSVSREKKESFPLTVTSAQKNPTAFYLCASSIEKPGSNEQFFGPGTRLTVL.